This TCR beta chain was sequenced during a study of blood T cell repertoires in COVID-19. CDR1 is GTSNPN and CDR2 is SVGIG in the germline V gene (reference sequence). The V gene lost 6 bases and the J gene lost 5 bases, with 13 bases spanning the gap. There are 12 residues in the CDR3. TCRdb keeps only in-frame clones here, not all; method: immunoSEQ multiplex PCR. The sample has approximately 300,000 clones, more than 90% seen once. Cohort 3 donors counted as recovered after two negative PCRs, clearance, or resolved symptoms. The chain recombines TRBV30 with TRBJ2-5, with a tentative D call TRBD1 (5 bases). The TCR was taken from a woman aged 25 to 45 who had recovered from COVID-19. Sequenced input: PBMCs or T cells enriched from blood (not recorded which). CDR3 DNA: TGTGCCTGCCAACAGGTTTGGGAGACCCAGTACTTC. Amino acid sequence: CACQQVWETQYF. Based on the CDR3 plus reference TRBV30 and TRBJ2-5, the full variable domain is SQTIHQWPATLVQPVGSPLSLECTVEGTSNPNLYWYRQAAGRGLQLLFYSVGIGQISSEVPQNLSASRPQDRQFILSSKKLLLSDSGFYLCACQQVWETQYFGPGTRLLVL.